The present T cell receptor (beta chain) was sequenced within a study of T cells after yellow fever vaccination. Looking at the study overall: Researchers used SMART-Seq v4 Ultra Low Input to prepare fractions that had low cell numbers.

V was trimmed by 6 bases and J by 4 bases, leaving 12 bases between them. This CDR3 is built from 13 residues. Germline lookup yields CDR1 KGHSH and CDR2 LQKENI. TCRdb reprocessed the 5' RACE reads with MiXCR, giving one entry per CDR3 protein. The sample records 200,000 to 300,000 distinct CDR3 sequences, approximately 6.8% being singletons. The source of this sequence is a man aged 25-45 years who received the YFV17D yellow fever vaccine. The genes are TRBV18 and TRBJ2-5; TRBD2 might be the D (6 bases). The sequences come from CD4+ T cells sorted from PBMCs, collected on the day of the yellow fever booster vaccination. This CDR3 reads CASSLLATETQYF. CDR3 nucleotides: TGTGCCAGCTCGCTTCTAGCGACAGAGACCCAGTACTTC.